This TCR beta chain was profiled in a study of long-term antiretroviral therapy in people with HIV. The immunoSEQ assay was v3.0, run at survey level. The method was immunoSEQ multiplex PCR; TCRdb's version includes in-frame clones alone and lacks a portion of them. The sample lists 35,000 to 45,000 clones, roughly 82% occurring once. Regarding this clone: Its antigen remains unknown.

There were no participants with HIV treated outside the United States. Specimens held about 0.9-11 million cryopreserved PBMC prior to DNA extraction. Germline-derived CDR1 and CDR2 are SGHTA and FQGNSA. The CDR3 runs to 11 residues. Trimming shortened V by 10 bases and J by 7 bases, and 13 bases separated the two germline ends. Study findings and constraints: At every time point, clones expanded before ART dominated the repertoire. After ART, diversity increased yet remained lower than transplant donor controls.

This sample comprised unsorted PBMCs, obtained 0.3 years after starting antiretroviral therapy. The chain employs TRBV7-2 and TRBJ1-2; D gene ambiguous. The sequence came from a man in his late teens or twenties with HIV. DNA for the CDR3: TGTGCCACTTTCGAGGTTCGTGGCTACACCTTC. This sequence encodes CATFEVRGYTF. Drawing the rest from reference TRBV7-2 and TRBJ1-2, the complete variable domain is GAGVSQSPSNKVTEKGKDVELRCDPISGHTALYWYRQSLGQGLEFLIYFQGNSAPDKSGLPSDRFSAERTGGSVSTLTIQRTQQEDSAVYLCATFEVRGYTFGSGTRLTVV.